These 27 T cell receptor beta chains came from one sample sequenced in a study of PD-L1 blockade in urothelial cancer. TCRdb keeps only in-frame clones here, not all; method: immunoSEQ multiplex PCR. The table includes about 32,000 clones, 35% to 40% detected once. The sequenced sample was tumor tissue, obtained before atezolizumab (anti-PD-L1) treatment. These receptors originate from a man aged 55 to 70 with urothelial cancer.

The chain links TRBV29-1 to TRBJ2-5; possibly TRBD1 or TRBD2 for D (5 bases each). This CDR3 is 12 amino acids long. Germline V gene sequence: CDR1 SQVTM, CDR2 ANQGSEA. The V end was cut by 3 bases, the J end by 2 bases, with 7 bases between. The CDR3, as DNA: TGCAGCGTTGACTGGGGGCAAGAGACCCAGTACTTC. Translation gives CSVDWGQETQYF.

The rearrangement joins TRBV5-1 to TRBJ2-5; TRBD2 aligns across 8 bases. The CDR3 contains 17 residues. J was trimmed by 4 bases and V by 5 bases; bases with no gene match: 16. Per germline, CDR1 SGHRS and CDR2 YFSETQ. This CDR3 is CASSWGNSGNRGETQYF. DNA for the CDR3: TGCGCCAGCAGTTGGGGTAATAGCGGGAACAGAGGAGAGACCCAGTACTTC.

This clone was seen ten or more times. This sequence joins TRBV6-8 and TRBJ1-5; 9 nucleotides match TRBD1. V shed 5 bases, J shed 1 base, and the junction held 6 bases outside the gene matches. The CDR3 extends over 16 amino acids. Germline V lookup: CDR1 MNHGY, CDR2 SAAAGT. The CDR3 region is CASSDDRGSSNQPQHF. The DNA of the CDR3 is TGTGCCAGCAGTGACGACAGGGGGTCGAGCAATCAGCCCCAGCATTTT.

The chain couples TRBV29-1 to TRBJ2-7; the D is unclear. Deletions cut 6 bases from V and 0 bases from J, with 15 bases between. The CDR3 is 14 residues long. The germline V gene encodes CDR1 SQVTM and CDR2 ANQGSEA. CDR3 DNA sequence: TGCAGCGTCCTCCGACATTCGAGCTCCTACGAGCAGTACTTC. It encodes CSVLRHSSSYEQYF.

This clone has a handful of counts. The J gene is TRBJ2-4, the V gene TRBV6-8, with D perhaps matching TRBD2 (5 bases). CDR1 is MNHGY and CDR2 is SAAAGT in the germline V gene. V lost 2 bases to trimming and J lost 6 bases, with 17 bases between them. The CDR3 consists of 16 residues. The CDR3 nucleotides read TGTGCCAGCAGTTACGGGTCTGGAGGAGGTGTAAACATTCAGTACTTC. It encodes CASSYGSGGGVNIQYF.

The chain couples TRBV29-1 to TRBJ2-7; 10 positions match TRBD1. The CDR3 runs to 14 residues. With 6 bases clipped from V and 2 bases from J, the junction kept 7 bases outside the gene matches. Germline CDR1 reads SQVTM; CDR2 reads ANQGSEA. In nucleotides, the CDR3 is TGCAGCGTATCTTCGGGACAGGGGCCCTACGAGCAGTACTTC. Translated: CSVSSGQGPYEQYF.

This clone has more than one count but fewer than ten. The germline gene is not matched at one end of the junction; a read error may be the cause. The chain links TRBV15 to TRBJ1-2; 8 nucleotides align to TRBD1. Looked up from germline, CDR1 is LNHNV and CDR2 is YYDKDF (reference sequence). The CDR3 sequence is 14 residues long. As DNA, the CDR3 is TGTGCCACCAGCAGAGATCCCACTGACAGGGGACCTGCCTTC. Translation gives CATSRDPTDRGPAF.

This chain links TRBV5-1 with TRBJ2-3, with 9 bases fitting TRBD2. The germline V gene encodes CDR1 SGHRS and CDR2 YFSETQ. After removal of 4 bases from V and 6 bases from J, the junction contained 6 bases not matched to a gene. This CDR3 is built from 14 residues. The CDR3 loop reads CASSRSTSGDTQYF. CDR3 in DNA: TGCGCCAGCAGCCGATCGACTAGCGGCGATACGCAGTATTTT.

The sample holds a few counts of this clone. CDR3 nucleotides: TGTGCCAGCAGTTTACAGGGACGGGGGTATGGCTACACCTTC. Protein: CASSLQGRGYGYTF. J is TRBJ1-2 and V is TRBV28; possibly TRBD1 for D (5 bases). Per the germline V gene, CDR1 is MDHEN and CDR2 is SYDVKM. The CDR3 is 14 residues long. Deletions cut 2 bases from V and 5 bases from J, with 12 bases between.

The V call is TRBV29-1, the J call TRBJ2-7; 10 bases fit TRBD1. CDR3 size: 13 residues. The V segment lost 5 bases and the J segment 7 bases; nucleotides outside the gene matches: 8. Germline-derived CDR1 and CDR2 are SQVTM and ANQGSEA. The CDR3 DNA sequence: TGCAGCGTTCGGGACAGGGGAATGGGGGAGCAGTACTTC. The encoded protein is CSVRDRGMGEQYF.

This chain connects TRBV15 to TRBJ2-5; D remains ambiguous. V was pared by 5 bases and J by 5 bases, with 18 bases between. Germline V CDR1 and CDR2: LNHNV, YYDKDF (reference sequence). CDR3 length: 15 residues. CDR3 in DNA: TGTGCCACCAGCCCTTTGGGTACCTTGGGGGAGACCCAGTACTTC. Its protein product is CATSPLGTLGETQYF.

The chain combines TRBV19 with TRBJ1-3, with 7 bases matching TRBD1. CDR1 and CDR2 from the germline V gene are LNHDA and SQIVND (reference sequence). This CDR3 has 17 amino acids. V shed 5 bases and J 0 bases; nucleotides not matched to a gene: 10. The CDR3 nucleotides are TGTGCCAGTAGTCTCTACGAGGGACAGCTCTCTGGAAACACCATATATTTT. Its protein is CASSLYEGQLSGNTIYF. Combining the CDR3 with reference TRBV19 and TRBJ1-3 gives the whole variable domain DGGITQSPKYLFRKEGQNVTLSCEQNLNHDAMYWYRQDPGQGLRLIYYSQIVNDFQKGDIAEGYSVSREKKESFPLTVTSAQKNPTAFYLCASSLYEGQLSGNTIYFGEGSWLTVV.

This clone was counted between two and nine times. The CDR3 nucleotides read TGTGCCAGCAGTTCGACGGAGGGACGCTCTGGAAACACCATATATTTT. This translates into CASSSTEGRSGNTIYF. The chain employs TRBV28 and TRBJ1-3; D is possibly TRBD1 (5 bases). The germline V gene has CDR1 MDHEN and CDR2 SYDVKM. CDR3 length equals 16 residues. V lost 4 bases and J 0 bases, leaving 13 bases between the germline ends. Supplemented by reference TRBV28 and TRBJ1-3, the full variable domain reads DVKVTQSSRYLVKRTGEKVFLECVQDMDHENMFWYRQDPGLGLRLIYFSYDVKMKEKGDIPEGYSVSREKKERFSLILESASTNQTSMYLCASSSTEGRSGNTIYFGEGSWLTVV.

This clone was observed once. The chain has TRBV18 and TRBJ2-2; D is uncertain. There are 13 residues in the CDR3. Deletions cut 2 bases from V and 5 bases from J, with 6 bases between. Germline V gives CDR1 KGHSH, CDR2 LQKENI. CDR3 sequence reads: CASSPRMTGELFF. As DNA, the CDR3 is TGTGCCAGCTCACCAAGGATGACCGGGGAGCTGTTTTTT.

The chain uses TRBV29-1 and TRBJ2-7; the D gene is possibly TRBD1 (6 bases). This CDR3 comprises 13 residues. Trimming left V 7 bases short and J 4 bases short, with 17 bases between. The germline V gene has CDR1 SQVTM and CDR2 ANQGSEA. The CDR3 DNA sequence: TGCAGCGCGACCAGGGGCTCGTCTTACGAGCAGTACTTC. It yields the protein CSATRGSSYEQYF.

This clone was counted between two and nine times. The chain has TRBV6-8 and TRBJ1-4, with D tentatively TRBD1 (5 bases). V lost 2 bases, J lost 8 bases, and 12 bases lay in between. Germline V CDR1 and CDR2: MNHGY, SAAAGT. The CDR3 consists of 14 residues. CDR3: CASSYGGSREKLFF. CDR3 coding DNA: TGTGCCAGCAGTTACGGGGGTAGTCGGGAAAAACTGTTTTTT.

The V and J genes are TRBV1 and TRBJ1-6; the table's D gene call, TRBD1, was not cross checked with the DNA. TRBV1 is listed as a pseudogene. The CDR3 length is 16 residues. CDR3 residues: CASSQETQGGYSPLHF. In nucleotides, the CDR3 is TGCGCCAGCAGCCAAGAAACACAGGGGGGTTATTCACCCCTCCACTTT.

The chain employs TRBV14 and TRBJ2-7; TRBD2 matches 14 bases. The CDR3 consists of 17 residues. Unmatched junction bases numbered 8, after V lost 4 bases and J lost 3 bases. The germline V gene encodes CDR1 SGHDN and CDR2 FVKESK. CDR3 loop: CASSLPLGTSGSYEQYF. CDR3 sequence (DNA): TGTGCCAGCAGCCTACCACTCGGGACTAGCGGGAGCTACGAGCAGTACTTC.

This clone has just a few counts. The DNA for the CDR3 is TGTGCCAGCAGCCCATGGTGGGACACCATATATTTT. This translates into CASSPWWDTIYF. The chain combines TRBV28 with TRBJ1-3, with D hard to call. Germline lookup yields CDR1 MDHEN and CDR2 SYDVKM. CDR3 size: 12 residues. Trimming pared 6 bases from V and 8 bases from J, leaving 11 bases between.

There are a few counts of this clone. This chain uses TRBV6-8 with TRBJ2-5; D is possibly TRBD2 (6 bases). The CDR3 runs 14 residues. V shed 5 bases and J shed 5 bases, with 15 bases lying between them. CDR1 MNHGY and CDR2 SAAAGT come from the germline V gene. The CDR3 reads CASSLRGVSETQYF. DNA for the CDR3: TGTGCCAGCAGTCTCCGCGGGGTGTCGGAGACCCAGTACTTC.

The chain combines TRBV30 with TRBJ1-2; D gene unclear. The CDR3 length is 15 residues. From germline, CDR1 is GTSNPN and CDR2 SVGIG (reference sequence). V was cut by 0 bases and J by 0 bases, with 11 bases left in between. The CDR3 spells CAWSVLITSNYGYTF. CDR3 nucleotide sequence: TGTGCCTGGAGTGTACTGATTACTTCTAACTATGGCTACACCTTC.

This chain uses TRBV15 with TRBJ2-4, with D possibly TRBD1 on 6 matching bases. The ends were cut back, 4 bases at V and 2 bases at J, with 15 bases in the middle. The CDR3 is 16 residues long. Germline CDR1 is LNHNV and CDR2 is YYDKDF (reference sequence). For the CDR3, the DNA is TGTGCCACCAGCACCCAGGGGACCGGGCCCAAAAACATTCAGTACTTC. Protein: CATSTQGTGPKNIQYF. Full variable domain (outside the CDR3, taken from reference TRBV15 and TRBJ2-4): DAMVIQNPRYQVTQFGKPVTLSCSQTLNHNVMYWYQQKSSQAPKLLFHYYDKDFNNEADTPDNFQSRRPNTSFCFLDIRSPGLGDTAMYLCATSTQGTGPKNIQYFGAGTRLSVL.

The CDR3 sequence is CASSLTGNNQPQHF. CDR3 bases: TGCGCCAGCAGCTTGACAGGGAACAATCAGCCCCAGCATTTT. The gene calls are TRBV5-1 and TRBJ1-5; D is perhaps TRBD1 (6 bases). The V end was cut by 1 base, the J end by 3 bases, with 8 bases between. The CDR3 covers 14 residues. Germline-derived CDR1 and CDR2 are SGHRS and YFSETQ.

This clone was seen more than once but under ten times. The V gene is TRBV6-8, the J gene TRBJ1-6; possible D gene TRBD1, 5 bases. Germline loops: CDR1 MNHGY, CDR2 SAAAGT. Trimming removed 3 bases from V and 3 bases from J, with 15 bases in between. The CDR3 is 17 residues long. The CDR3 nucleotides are TGTGCCAGCAGTTATCGCTCCGGGGCTCTCTATAATTCACCCCTCCACTTT. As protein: CASSYRSGALYNSPLHF.

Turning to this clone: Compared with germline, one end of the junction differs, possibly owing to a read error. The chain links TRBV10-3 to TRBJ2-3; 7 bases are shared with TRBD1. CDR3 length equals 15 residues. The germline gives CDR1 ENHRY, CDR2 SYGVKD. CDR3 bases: TGTGCCAGCAGTGAGGCCGGGACAGCCACAGATACGCAGTATTTT. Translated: CASSEAGTATDTQYF.

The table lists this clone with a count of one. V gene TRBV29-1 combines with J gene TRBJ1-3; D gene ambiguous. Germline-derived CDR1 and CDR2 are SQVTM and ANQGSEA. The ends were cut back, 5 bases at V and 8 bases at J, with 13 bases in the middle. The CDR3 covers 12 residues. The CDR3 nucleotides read TGCAGCGTTTTGACCCCGGAATACACCATATATTTT. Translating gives CSVLTPEYTIYF.

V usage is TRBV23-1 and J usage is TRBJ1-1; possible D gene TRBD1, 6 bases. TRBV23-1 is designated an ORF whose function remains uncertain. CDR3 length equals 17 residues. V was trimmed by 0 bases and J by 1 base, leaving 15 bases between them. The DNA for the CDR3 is TGCGCCAGCAGTCAATCGGCGGTTCGGACAGCGAACACTGAAGCTTTCTTT. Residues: CASSQSAVRTANTEAFF.